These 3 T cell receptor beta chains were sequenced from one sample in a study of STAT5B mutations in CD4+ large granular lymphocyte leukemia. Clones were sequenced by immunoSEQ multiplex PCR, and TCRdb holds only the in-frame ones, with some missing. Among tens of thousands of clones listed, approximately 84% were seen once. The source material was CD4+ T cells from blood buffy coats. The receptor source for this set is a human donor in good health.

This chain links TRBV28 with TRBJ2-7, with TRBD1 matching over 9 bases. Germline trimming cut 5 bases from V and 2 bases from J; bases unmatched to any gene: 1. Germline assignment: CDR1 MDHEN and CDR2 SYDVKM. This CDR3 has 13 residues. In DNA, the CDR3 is TGTGCCAGCAGTCGGACAGGGGCCTACGAGCAGTACTTC. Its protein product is CASSRTGAYEQYF.

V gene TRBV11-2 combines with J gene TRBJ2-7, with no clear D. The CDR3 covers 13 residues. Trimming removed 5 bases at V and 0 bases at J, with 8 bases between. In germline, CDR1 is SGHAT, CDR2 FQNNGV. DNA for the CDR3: TGTGCCAGCAGCCGCCCGCCCTCCTACGAGCAGTACTTC. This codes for CASSRPPSYEQYF.

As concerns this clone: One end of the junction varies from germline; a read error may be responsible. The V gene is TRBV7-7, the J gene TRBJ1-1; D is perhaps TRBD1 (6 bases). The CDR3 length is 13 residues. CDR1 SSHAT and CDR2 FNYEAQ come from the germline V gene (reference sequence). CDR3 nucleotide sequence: TGTGCCAGCAGCGCTAATTGGGACACTGGAGCTTTCTTT. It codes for CASSANWDTGAFF.